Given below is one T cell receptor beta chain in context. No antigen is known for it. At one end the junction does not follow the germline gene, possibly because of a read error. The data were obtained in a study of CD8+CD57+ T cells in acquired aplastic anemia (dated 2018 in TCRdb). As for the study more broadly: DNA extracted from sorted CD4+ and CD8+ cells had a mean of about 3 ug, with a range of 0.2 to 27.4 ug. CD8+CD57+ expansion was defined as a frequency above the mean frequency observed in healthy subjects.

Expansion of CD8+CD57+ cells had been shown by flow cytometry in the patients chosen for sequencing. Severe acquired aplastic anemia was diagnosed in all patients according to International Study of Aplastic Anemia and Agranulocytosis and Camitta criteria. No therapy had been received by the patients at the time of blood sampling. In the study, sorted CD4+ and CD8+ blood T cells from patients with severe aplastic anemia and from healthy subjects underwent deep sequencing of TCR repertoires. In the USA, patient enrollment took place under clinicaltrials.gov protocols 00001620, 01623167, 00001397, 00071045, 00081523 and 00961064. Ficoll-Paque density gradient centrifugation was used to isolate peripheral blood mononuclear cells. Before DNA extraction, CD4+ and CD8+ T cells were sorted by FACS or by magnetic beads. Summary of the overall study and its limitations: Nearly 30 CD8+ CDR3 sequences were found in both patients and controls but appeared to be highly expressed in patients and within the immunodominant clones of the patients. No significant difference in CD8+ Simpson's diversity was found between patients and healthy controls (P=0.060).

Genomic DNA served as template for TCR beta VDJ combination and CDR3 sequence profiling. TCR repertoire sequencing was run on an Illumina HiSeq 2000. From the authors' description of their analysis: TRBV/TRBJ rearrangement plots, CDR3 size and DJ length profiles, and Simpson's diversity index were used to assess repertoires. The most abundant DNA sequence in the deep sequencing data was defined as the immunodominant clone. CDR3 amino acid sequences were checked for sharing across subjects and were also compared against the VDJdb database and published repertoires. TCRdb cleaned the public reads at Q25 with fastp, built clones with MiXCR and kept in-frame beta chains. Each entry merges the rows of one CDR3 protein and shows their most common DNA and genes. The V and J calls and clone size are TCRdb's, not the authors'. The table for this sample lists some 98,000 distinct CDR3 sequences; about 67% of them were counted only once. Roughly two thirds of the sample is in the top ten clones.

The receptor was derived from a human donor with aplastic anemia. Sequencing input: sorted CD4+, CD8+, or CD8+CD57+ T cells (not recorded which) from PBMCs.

In nucleotides, the sequence is TGTGCCACCAGGGAAGCTGCTAATTCACCCTTCCACTTT. Translated, it reads CATREAANSPFHF. The V and J segments used are TRBV24-1 and TRBJ1-6, with the D gene not clear enough to name. CDR1 and CDR2 are drawn from the germline V gene: KGHDR, SFDVKD. From its cysteine to its phenylalanine, the CDR3 spans 13 amino acids. Solely the CDR3 DNA is kept, with 39 bases framed from the first base.